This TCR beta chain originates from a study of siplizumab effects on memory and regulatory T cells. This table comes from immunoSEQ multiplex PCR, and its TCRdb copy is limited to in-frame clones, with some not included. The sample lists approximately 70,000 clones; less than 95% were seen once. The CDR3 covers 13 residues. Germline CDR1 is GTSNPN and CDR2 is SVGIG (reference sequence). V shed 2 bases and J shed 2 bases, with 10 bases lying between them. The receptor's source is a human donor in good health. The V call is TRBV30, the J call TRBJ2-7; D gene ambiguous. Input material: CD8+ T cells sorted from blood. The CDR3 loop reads CAWSLDSAYEQYF. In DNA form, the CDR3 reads TGTGCCTGGAGTCTAGATAGTGCCTACGAGCAGTACTTC.